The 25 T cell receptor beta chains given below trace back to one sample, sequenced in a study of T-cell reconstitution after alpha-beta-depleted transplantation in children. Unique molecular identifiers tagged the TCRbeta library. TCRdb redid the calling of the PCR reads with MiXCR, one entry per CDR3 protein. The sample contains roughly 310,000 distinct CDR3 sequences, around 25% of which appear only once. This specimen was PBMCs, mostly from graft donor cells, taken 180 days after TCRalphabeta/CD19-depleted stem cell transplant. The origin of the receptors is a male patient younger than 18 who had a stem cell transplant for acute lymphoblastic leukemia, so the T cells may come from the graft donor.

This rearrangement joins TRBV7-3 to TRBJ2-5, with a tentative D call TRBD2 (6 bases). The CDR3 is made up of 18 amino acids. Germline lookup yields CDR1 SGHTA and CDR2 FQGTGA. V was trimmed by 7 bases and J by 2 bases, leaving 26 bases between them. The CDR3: CASTRRPSIADTQETQYF. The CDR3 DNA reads TGTGCCAGCACTCGGCGGCCGAGTATAGCGGATACACAAGAGACCCAGTACTTC.

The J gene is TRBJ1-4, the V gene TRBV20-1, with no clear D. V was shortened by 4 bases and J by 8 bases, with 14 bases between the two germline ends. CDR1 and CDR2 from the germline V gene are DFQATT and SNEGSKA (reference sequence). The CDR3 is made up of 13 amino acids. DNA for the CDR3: TGCAGTGCTATGGTGGCTGCCCGGGAAAAACTGTTTTTT. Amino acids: CSAMVAAREKLFF.

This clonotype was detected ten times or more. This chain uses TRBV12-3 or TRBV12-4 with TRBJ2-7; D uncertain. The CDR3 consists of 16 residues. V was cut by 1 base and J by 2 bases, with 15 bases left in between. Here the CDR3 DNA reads TGTGCCAGCAGTTTAGGGCGCCCTAGGCCCCCCTACGAGCAGTACTTC. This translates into CASSLGRPRPPYEQYF.

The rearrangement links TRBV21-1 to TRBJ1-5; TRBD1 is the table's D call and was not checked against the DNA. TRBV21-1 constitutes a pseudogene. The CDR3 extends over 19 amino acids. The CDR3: CASSPIGTGGTYSNQPQHF. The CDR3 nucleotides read TGTGCCAGCAGCCCGATCGGGACAGGAGGGACTTATAGCAATCAGCCCCAGCATTTT.

The CDR3: CASRTSGRAKTQYF. As DNA, the CDR3 is TGCGCCAGCAGGACTAGCGGGAGGGCAAAGACCCAGTACTTC. J is TRBJ2-5 and V is TRBV5-1, with 14 nucleotides matching TRBD2. V shed 5 bases, J shed 6 bases, and the junction held 3 bases outside the gene matches. This CDR3 has 14 residues. In germline, CDR1 is SGHRS, CDR2 YFSETQ.

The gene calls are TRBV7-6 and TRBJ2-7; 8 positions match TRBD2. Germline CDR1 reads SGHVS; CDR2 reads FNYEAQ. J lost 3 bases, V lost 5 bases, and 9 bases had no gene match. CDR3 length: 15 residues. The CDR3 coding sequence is TGTGCCAGCAGCCGCGCCGGGGGACTAGTCTACGAGCAGTACTTC. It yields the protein CASSRAGGLVYEQYF.

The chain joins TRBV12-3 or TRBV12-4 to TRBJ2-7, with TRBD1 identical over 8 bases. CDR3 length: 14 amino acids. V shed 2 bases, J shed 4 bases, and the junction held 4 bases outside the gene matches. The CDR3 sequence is CASSLPGGAYEQYF. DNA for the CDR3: TGTGCCAGCAGTTTACCAGGGGGCGCTTACGAGCAGTACTTC.

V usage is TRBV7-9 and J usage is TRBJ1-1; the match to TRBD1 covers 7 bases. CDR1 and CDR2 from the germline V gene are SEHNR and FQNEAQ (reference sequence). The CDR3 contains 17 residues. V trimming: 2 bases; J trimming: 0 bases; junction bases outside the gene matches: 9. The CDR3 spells CASSLQGKGAMNTEAFF. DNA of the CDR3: TGTGCCAGCAGCTTACAAGGGAAGGGGGCGATGAACACTGAAGCTTTCTTT. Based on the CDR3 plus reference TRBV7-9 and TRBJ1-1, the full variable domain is DTGVSQNPRHKITKRGQNVTFRCDPISEHNRLYWYRQTLGQGPEFLTYFQNEAQLEKSRLLSDRFSAERPKGSFSTLEIQRTEQGDSAMYLCASSLQGKGAMNTEAFFGQGTRLTVV.

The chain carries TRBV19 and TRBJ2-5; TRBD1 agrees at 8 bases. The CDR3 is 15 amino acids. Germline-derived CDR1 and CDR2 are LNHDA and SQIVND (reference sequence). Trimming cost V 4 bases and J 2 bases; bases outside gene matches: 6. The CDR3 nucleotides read TGTGCCAGTAGTAACAGGGGGGCCCTACAAGAGACCCAGTACTTC. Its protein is CASSNRGALQETQYF.

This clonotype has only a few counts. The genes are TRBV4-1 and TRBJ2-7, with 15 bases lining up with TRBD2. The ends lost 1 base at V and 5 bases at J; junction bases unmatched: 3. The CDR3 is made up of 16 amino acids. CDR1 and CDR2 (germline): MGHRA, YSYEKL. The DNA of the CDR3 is TGCGCCAGCAGCCAAGGGACTAGCGGGAGGGCGGACGAGCAGTACTTC. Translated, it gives CASSQGTSGRADEQYF.

CDR3 sequence (DNA): TGTGCCACCAGCTCGACAGGCAGGGGCAATCAGCCCCAGCATTTT. Translating it yields CATSSTGRGNQPQHF. The chain carries TRBV15 and TRBJ1-5; a possible D gene is TRBD1 (6 bases). V lost 5 bases and J lost 2, with 13 bases in between. In germline, CDR1 is LNHNV, CDR2 YYDKDF (reference sequence). This CDR3 comprises 15 residues.

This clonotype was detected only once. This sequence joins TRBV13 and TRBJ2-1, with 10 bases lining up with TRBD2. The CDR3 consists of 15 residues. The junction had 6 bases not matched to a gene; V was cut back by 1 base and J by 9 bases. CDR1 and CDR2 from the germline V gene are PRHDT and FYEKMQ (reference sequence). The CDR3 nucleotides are TGTGCCAGCAGCTTAGAAACTAGCGGGAAGGGTGAGCAGTTCTTC. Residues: CASSLETSGKGEQFF. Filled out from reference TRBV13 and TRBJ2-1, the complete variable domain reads AAGVIQSPRHLIKEKRETATLKCYPIPRHDTVYWYQQGPGQDPQFLISFYEKMQSDKGSIPDRFSAQQFSDYHSELNMSSLELGDSALYFCASSLETSGKGEQFFGPGTRLTVL.

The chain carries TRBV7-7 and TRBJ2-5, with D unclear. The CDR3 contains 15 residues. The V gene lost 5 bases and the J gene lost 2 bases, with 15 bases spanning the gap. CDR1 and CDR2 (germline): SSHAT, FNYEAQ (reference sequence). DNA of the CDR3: TGTGCCAGCAGCCCGTCACTCCGTCATCAAGAGACCCAGTACTTC. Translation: CASSPSLRHQETQYF.

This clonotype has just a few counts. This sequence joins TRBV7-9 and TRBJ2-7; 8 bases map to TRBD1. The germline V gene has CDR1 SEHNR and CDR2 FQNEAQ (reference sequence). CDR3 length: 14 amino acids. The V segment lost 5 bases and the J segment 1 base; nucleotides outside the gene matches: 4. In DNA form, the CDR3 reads TGTGCCAGCAGCGGGACAGGAATTTCCTACGAGCAGTACTTC. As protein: CASSGTGISYEQYF.

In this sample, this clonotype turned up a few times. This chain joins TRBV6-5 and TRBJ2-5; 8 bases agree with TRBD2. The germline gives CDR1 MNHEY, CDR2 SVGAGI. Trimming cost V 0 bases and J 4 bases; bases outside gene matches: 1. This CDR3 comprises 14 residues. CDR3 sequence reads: CASSYSRGGETQYF. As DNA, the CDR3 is TGTGCCAGCAGTTACTCCCGGGGGGGAGAGACCCAGTACTTC.

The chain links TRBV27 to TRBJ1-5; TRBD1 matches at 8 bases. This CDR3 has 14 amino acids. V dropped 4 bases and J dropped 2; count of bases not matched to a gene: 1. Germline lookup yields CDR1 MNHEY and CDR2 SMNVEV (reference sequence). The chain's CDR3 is CASSWGQGNQPQHF. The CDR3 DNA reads TGTGCCAGCAGTTGGGGACAGGGCAATCAGCCCCAGCATTTT.

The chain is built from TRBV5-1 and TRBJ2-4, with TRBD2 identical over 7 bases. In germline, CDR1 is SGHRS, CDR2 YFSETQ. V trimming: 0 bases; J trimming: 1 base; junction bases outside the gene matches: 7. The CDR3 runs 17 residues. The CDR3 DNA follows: TGCGCCAGCAGCTTGGGGCGGACTAGAACCGCCAAAAACATTCAGTACTTC. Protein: CASSLGRTRTAKNIQYF.

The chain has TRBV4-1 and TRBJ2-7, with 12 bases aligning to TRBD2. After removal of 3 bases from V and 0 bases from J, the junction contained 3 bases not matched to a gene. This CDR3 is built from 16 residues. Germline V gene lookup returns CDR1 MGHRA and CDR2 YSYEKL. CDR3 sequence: CASSHQLAGGSYEQYF. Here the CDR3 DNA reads TGCGCCAGCAGCCACCAACTAGCGGGAGGCTCCTACGAGCAGTACTTC.

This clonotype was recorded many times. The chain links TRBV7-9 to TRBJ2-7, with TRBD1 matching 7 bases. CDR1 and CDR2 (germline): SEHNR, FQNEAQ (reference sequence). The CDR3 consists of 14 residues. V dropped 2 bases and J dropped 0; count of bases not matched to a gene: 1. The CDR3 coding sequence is TGTGCCAGCAGCTTACGGGACAGCTCCTACGAGCAGTACTTC. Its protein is CASSLRDSSYEQYF.

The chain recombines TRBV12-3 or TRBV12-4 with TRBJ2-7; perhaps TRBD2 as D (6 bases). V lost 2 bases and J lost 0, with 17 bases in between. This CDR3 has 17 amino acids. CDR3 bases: TGTGCCAGCAGTTTAACTCTTAGGCGGGGCAGCTCCTACGAGCAGTACTTC. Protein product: CASSLTLRRGSSYEQYF.

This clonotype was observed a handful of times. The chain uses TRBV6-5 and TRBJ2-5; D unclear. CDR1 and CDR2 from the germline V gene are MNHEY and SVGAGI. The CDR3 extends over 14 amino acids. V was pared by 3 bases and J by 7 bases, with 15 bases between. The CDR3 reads CASSYGPPAGTQYF. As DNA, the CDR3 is TGTGCCAGCAGTTATGGCCCTCCTGCAGGGACCCAGTACTTC.

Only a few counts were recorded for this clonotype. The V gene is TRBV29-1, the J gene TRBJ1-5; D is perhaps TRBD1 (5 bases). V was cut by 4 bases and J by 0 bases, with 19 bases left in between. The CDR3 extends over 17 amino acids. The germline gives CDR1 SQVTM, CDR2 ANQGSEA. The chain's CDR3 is CSVAPGTGLGSNQPQHF. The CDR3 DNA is TGCAGCGTTGCCCCGGGGACCGGACTGGGTAGCAATCAGCCCCAGCATTTT.

CDR3 DNA: TGTGCCAGCAGCTTATCTGTCGGAGGGGAAGAGACCCAGTACTTC. This gives the protein CASSLSVGGEETQYF. This chain uses TRBV7-8 with TRBJ2-5; TRBD2 might be the D (6 bases). Germline CDR1 reads SGHVS; CDR2 reads FQNEAQ. Trimming stripped 2 bases from V and 3 bases from J, with 13 bases between. CDR3 length: 15 amino acids.

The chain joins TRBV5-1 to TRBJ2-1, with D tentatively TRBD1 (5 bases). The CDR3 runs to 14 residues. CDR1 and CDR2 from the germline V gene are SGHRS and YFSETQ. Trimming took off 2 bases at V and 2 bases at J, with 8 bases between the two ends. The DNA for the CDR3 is TGCGCCAGCAGCTTCAGGGTGGCCTACAATGAGCAGTTCTTC. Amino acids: CASSFRVAYNEQFF.

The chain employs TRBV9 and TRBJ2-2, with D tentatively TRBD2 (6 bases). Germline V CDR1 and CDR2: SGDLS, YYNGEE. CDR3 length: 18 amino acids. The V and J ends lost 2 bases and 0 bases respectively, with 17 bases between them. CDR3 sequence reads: CASSVIPGLLPNTGELFF. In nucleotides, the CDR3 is TGTGCCAGCAGCGTCATCCCGGGACTCCTCCCGAACACCGGGGAGCTGTTTTTT.